The entry below gives a single T cell receptor beta chain sequence along with its context. This entry comes from a study of PD-L1 blockade in urothelial cancer. Sequencing was performed with immunoSEQ multiplex PCR; in TCRdb, only in-frame clones are kept and a portion is missing. The data contain 80,000 to 100,000 clones, 82% of them singletons. Germline CDR1 reads SNHLY; CDR2 reads FYNNEI. The CDR3 loop spans 16 amino acids. V dropped 5 bases and J dropped 4 bases, with 15 bases sitting between them. This receptor was identified in a man between 65 and 85 years old with urothelial cancer. The input for sequencing was PBMCs, taken around atezolizumab (anti-PD-L1) treatment. The chain is built from TRBV2 and TRBJ1-6, with a tentative D call TRBD1 (5 bases). In DNA, the CDR3 is TGTGCCAGCAGTCCTCCGGGGGACCCTTATAATTCACCCCTCCACTTT. This codes for CASSPPGDPYNSPLHF.